Listed below are T cell receptor beta chains from one sample, sequenced in a study of cytotoxic CD8 clonotypes in ibrutinib-treated CLL. This table comes from immunoSEQ multiplex PCR, and its TCRdb copy is limited to in-frame clones, with some not included. The sample shows around 300,000 clones, about 77% of them seen only once. The sequenced sample was PBMCs, obtained before ibrutinib treatment. All receptors come from a human donor with chronic lymphocytic leukemia. CDR3s include the opening cysteine and the closing phenylalanine or tryptophan. The D gene is left open where the match is weak. Some rows mark clone size as missing; the rest say once, few, many or name a class of expanded clone.

V gene	J gene	D gene	clone size	CDR3 DNA	CDR3 protein
TRBV28	TRBJ2-3	TRBD2	-	TGTGCCAGCATCCCTAGCGGGAGAGGAGATACGCAGTATTTT	CASIPSGRGDTQYF
TRBV9	TRBJ2-3	-	-	TGTGCCAGCAGCGCGTGGGGTGGGAGACGCGCCACAGATACGCAGTATTTT	CASSAWGGRRATDTQYF
TRBV19	TRBJ1-3	-	-	TGTGCCAGTAGTACACAGGCCTCTGGAAACACCATATATTTT	CASSTQASGNTIYF
TRBV5-1	TRBJ2-6	-	-	TGCGCCAGCAGCTTCATGGCTGGGGCCAACGTCCTGACTTTC	CASSFMAGANVLTF
TRBV30	TRBJ1-5	TRBD1	-	TGTGCCTGGAGTAAGGGGGCTGGTCAGCCCCAGCATTTT	CAWSKGAGQPQHF
TRBV4-1	TRBJ1-4	-	-	TGCGCCAGCAGCCCTCAGGGGAACGGGGAAAAACTGTTTTTT	CASSPQGNGEKLFF
TRBV15	TRBJ2-3	TRBD2	-	TGTGCCACCAGCAGAGTCCTAGCGGGAGCAGATACGCAGTATTTT	CATSRVLAGADTQYF
TRBV30	TRBJ2-7	-	-	TGTGCCTGGAATGTGGGAAGGTACGAGCAGTACTTC	CAWNVGRYEQYF
TRBV9	TRBJ1-1	TRBD1	-	TGTGCCAGCAGCGGGTTGAGACAGGGGGCTTTCGGCGACACTGAAGCTTTCTTT	CASSGLRQGAFGDTEAFF
TRBV5-6	TRBJ1-1	-	few	TGTGCCAGCAGCCCAGGGATGCGGACTGAAGCTTTCTTT	CASSPGMRTEAFF
TRBV7-2	TRBJ2-7	-	-	TGTGCCAGCAGCTCGACAGGAGCCTCCTACGAGCAGTACTTC	CASSSTGASYEQYF
TRBV9	TRBJ2-7	-	-	TGTGCCAGCAGCGTGGTCGACGGCTCCTACGAGCAGTACTTC	CASSVVDGSYEQYF
TRBV9	TRBJ2-7	-	once	TGTGCCAGCAGCGTAGCATACGTAGGGAACGAGCAGTACTTC	CASSVAYVGNEQYF
TRBV9	TRBJ1-1	-	-	TGTGCCAGCAGCGCGGATCAAGGGGGGTACACTGAAGCTTTCTTT	CASSADQGGYTEAFF
TRBV27	TRBJ1-5	-	-	TGTGCCAGCAGTTTATCAAAGGGCAATCAGCCCCAGCATTTT	CASSLSKGNQPQHF
TRBV27	TRBJ2-1	-	-	TGTGCCAGCAGTTTACACAGGAGCCGTCAGGATGAGCAGTTCTTC	CASSLHRSRQDEQFF
TRBV7-6	TRBJ2-3	-	-	TGTGCCAGCAGCCCCCCCGGTAGTCCCTACACAGATACGCAGTATTTT	CASSPPGSPYTDTQYF
TRBV19	TRBJ2-7	TRBD2	-	TGTGCCAGTAGTAAGCTAGCGGGGTACGAGCAGTACTTC	CASSKLAGYEQYF
TRBV4-1	TRBJ2-1	-	-	TGCGCCAGCAGCCAAGCGGGCTATCGCTCCTACAATGAGCAGTTCTTC	CASSQAGYRSYNEQFF
TRBV12-5	TRBJ2-7	TRBD1	-	TGTGCTAGTGGTTTGGCGACAGGGGTTCGGGACGAGCAGTACTTC	CASGLATGVRDEQYF
TRBV6-5	TRBJ2-5	TRBD1	-	TGTGCCAGCAGTTACTCAGGGACAGGGGGCATGGAGACCCAGTACTTC	CASSYSGTGGMETQYF
TRBV5-6	TRBJ2-5	TRBD1	once	TGTGCCAGCAGCGGAACAGGGGGCACATTCCAAGAGACCCAGTACTTC	CASSGTGGTFQETQYF
TRBV28	TRBJ2-1	-	once	TGTGCCAGCGCTCCCCACAATGAGCAGTTCTTC	CASAPHNEQFF
TRBV5-1	TRBJ1-1	-	-	TGCGCCAGCAGCTTGGCCAATGTGGGGGCAAGCACTGAAGCTTTCTTT	CASSLANVGASTEAFF
TRBV28	TRBJ2-7	-	-	TGTGCCAGCAGTTTATTGGGCGAAACTAGGGGCTACGAGCAGTACTTC	CASSLLGETRGYEQYF
TRBV5-1	TRBJ2-7	TRBD2	once	TGCGCCAGCAGCGTGGGTGTGGGACTAGCGGGACTTTACGAGCAGTACTTC	CASSVGVGLAGLYEQYF
TRBV25-1	TRBJ2-3	TRBD2	-	TGTGCCAGCAGTGAAGCTAGCGGGAGAGGGGCGGCGGATACGCAGTATTTT	CASSEASGRGAADTQYF
TRBV27	TRBJ2-1	TRBD1	few	TGTGCCAGCAGTGAAGGGACAGGGACCTCCTCCTACAATGAGCAGTTCTTC	CASSEGTGTSSYNEQFF
TRBV5-1	TRBJ1-1	-	-	TGCGCCAGCAGGGCAGACATGAACACTGAAGCTTTCTTT	CASRADMNTEAFF
TRBV28	TRBJ1-2	-	-	TGTGCCAGTACAATAGGCCAGGGGAGAGGCTACACCTTC	CASTIGQGRGYTF
TRBV4-2	TRBJ1-4	-	few	TGTGCCAGCAGCCAAGCCGGACGGGCAACTAATGAAAAACTGTTTTTT	CASSQAGRATNEKLFF
TRBV7-9	TRBJ2-3	TRBD2	-	TGTGCCAGCAGCCCGACTAGCGTGGCAGATACGCAGTATTTT	CASSPTSVADTQYF
TRBV27	TRBJ2-2	TRBD2	-	TGTGCCAGCACCGGACTAGCGGGAGCCGGGGAGCTGTTTTTT	CASTGLAGAGELFF
TRBV10-1	TRBJ1-3	TRBD1	-	TGCGCCAGCGGAGAACAGGGGCCCGGAAACACCATATATTTT	CASGEQGPGNTIYF
TRBV14	TRBJ2-2	-	-	TGTGCCAGCAGCCAAGACTTTTTGTTACTGGGGGGCGCTCCCGGGGAGCTGTTTTTT	CASSQDFLLLGGAPGELFF
TRBV10-3	TRBJ2-7	TRBD1	-	TGTGCCATCAGTCCGGGACAGCCACCCTACGAGCAGTACTTC	CAISPGQPPYEQYF
TRBV5-1	TRBJ2-6	-	once	TGCGCCAGCAGCTCGTGGGACGCCTCTGGGGCCAACGTCCTGACTTTC	CASSSWDASGANVLTF
TRBV28	TRBJ2-1	-	-	TGTGCCAGCAGGGGCCGACAGCTATTCGATGAGCAGTTCTTC	CASRGRQLFDEQFF
TRBV6-4	TRBJ2-3	-	-	TGTGCCAGCAGTGACGGGGGATTGGGGGGAAGGCCAGATACGCAGTATTTT	CASSDGGLGGRPDTQYF
TRBV19	TRBJ1-3	-	-	TGTGCCAGTAGTATAGTAGCGGGGGGACCTGGAAACACCATATATTTT	CASSIVAGGPGNTIYF
TRBV5-1	TRBJ2-1	TRBD1	-	TGCGCCAGCAGCTTGGCTACAGGGGGCGCTGGGCAGTTCTTC	CASSLATGGAGQFF
TRBV6-5	TRBJ2-2	-	few	TGTGCCAGCCGCAGGGGCGCGAACGGGGAGCTGTTTTTT	CASRRGANGELFF
TRBV19	TRBJ1-4	-	-	TGTGCCAGTAGTATAGAACGGGCTGCGAACGAAAAACTGTTTTTT	CASSIERAANEKLFF
TRBV4-3	TRBJ2-1	TRBD2	many	TGCGCCAGCAGCCAAGAATTACCCTATGGGACTAGCGGCGATGAGCAGTTCTTC	CASSQELPYGTSGDEQFF
TRBV7-9	TRBJ2-5	TRBD1	-	TGTGCCAGCAGCCCCGGACAGGGGGAGACCCAGTACTTC	CASSPGQGETQYF
TRBV30	TRBJ2-1	TRBD2	-	TGTGCCTGGAAGAATAGCGGGAGTATGCAGTTCTTC	CAWKNSGSMQFF
TRBV11-2	TRBJ1-1	-	-	TGTGCCAGCAGCTTAGATCATTGGTATTCAGGGCTGAACACTGAAGCTTTCTTT	CASSLDHWYSGLNTEAFF
TRBV27	TRBJ2-5	TRBD1	-	TGTGCCAGCAGTCCAGCCAACAGGGGACAAGAGACCCAGTACTTC	CASSPANRGQETQYF
TRBV30	TRBJ1-5	-	-	TGTGCCTGGAGTGTTGGGTGGAGCAATCAGCCCCAGCATTTT	CAWSVGWSNQPQHF
TRBV9	TRBJ2-1	TRBD2	-	TGTGCCAGCAGCGTAGCTTTGCTAGCGGGAGTAGGGGAGCAGTTCTTC	CASSVALLAGVGEQFF
TRBV11-3	TRBJ2-7	-	-	TGTGCCAGCAGCGCCCGGGACCGACCCTACGAGCAGTACTTC	CASSARDRPYEQYF
TRBV6-4	TRBJ2-7	TRBD2	-	TGTGCCAGCAGTTACTCAGGTGCTAGCGGGACTTCCTACGAGCAGTACTTC	CASSYSGASGTSYEQYF
TRBV5-4	TRBJ2-5	TRBD1	once	TGTGCCAGCAGCCTGGACAGGGGGCTGCAAGAGACCCAGTACTTC	CASSLDRGLQETQYF
TRBV7-7	TRBJ2-2	-	once	TGTGCTAGCAGCCAATCGAACACCGGGGAGCTGTTTTTT	CASSQSNTGELFF